The 27 T cell receptor beta chains reported below all come from one sample, sequenced in a study of cytomegalovirus exposure and HLA in healthy donors. Primers: 60 Vbeta forward and 13 Jbeta reverse. Data came from immunoSEQ multiplex PCR; TCRdb stores just in-frame clones and leaves some out. In the table there are some 130,000 clones, roughly three quarters of which are singletons. The sequencing sample was made of PBMCs. The receptor set was obtained from a woman aged 40 to 49 in good health and CMV-seronegative.

In this sample, this clone turned up a few times. This rearrangement joins TRBV7-2 to TRBJ2-7, with TRBD2 identical over 10 bases. The CDR3 has 16 amino acids. V was pared by 4 bases and J by 3 bases, with 9 bases of the junction left unmatched. Germline V gene lookup returns CDR1 SGHTA and CDR2 FQGNSA. CDR3 in amino acids: CASSSPERGGLYEQYF. DNA of the CDR3: TGTGCCAGCAGCTCCCCGGAGCGGGGGGGCCTCTACGAGCAGTACTTC.

On this clone: Other nucleotide sequences in the sample specify the same CDR3. The V gene is TRBV7-9, the J gene TRBJ2-1, with D unresolved. V lost 5 bases, J lost 8 bases, and 10 bases lay in between. Germline loops: CDR1 SEHNR, CDR2 FQNEAQ (reference sequence). The CDR3 is 12 residues long. The CDR3 nucleotides are TGTGCCAGCAGCCACCATCGGGATGAGCAGTTCTTC. Amino acids: CASSHHRDEQFF.

The rearrangement uses TRBV30 and TRBJ2-7; 12 nucleotides line up with TRBD2. This CDR3 is 17 amino acids long. Germline V gene data show CDR1 as GTSNPN and CDR2 as SVGIG (reference sequence). V lost 1 base to trimming and J lost 0 bases; unmatched junction nucleotides: 7. The CDR3 region is CAWSAGTSGPSSYEQYF. CDR3 DNA sequence: TGTGCCTGGAGTGCCGGGACTAGCGGGCCGAGCTCCTACGAGCAGTACTTC. Full variable domain (remainder filled in from reference TRBV30 and TRBJ2-7): SQTIHQWPATLVQPVGSPLSLECTVEGTSNPNLYWYRQAAGRGLQLLFYSVGIGQISSEVPQNLSASRPQDRQFILSSKKLLLSDSGFYLCAWSAGTSGPSSYEQYFGPGTRLTVT.

This chain links TRBV14 with TRBJ1-1; 9 bases fit TRBD1. The CDR3 loop spans 15 amino acids. The ends lost 4 bases at V and 1 base at J; junction bases unmatched: 4. Germline-derived CDR1 and CDR2 are SGHDN and FVKESK. CDR3 in DNA: TGTGCCAGCAGCCCGCTGGACAGGGGGAACACTGAAGCTTTCTTT. This sequence encodes CASSPLDRGNTEAFF.

V is TRBV28 and J is TRBJ2-7; 7 nucleotides align to TRBD2. Germline-derived CDR1 and CDR2 are MDHEN and SYDVKM. This CDR3 comprises 14 residues. The V gene end was trimmed by 2 bases and the J gene end by 6 bases; junction bases not matched to a gene: 7. In DNA, the CDR3 is TGTGCCAGCAGTTTACCCGGGACTATTCTCGAGCAGTACTTC. Translated, it gives CASSLPGTILEQYF.

This clone was seen once. The chain links TRBV28 to TRBJ1-1; 10 positions agree with TRBD1. V was pared by 2 bases and J by 14 bases, with 8 bases of the junction left unmatched. The CDR3 has 13 amino acids. Germline V gives CDR1 MDHEN, CDR2 SYDVKM. CDR3 loop: CASSLAKPGQGFF. The CDR3 nucleotides are TGTGCCAGCAGTTTAGCGAAACCGGGACAGGGGTTCTTT.

This clone was observed a handful of times. The rearrangement links TRBV15 to TRBJ2-5, with TRBD1 matching over 10 bases. This CDR3 region has 15 residues. Trimming removed 3 bases from V and 0 bases from J; junction bases left unmatched: 1. CDR1 and CDR2 (germline): LNHNV, YYDKDF (reference sequence). The CDR3 region is CATSRGQGYQETQYF. The DNA for the CDR3 is TGTGCCACCAGCAGGGGACAGGGGTACCAAGAGACCCAGTACTTC.

This clone has only a few counts. V and J are TRBV9 and TRBJ1-1; D may be TRBD1 (5 bases). Trimming stripped 2 bases from V and 4 bases from J, with 21 bases between. The CDR3 is 17 residues long. CDR1 is SGDLS and CDR2 is YYNGEE in the germline V gene. CDR3 DNA sequence: TGTGCCAGCAGCGTCGTCCTTGGGGCGGCGGGGGGCACTGAAGCTTTCTTT. As protein: CASSVVLGAAGGTEAFF.

A few counts support this clone. V is TRBV6-6 and J is TRBJ2-2; 9 bases agree with TRBD1. The CDR3 length is 14 residues. The junction had 5 bases not matched to a gene; V was cut back by 5 bases and J by 7 bases. CDR1 is MNHNY, CDR2 SVGAGI, per germline (reference sequence). The chain's CDR3 is CASSIQGAGGELFF. The CDR3 DNA reads as TGTGCCAGCAGTATACAGGGGGCGGGCGGGGAGCTGTTTTTT.

CDR3 protein: CASSPPDRDNEQFF. CDR3 DNA: TGTGCCAGCAGCCCACCTGACAGGGACAATGAGCAGTTCTTC. This sequence joins TRBV11-3 and TRBJ2-1; 7 bases line up with TRBD1. With 5 bases clipped from V and 5 bases from J, the junction kept 6 bases outside the gene matches. The germline V gene has CDR1 SGHNT and CDR2 YENEEA. The CDR3 length is 14 residues.

V gene TRBV19 combines with J gene TRBJ1-5, with D possibly TRBD1 on 5 matching bases. V dropped 3 bases and J dropped 6 bases, with 15 bases sitting between them. Germline assignment: CDR1 LNHDA and CDR2 SQIVND (reference sequence). The CDR3 covers 15 residues. CDR3 nucleotide sequence: TGTGCCAGTAGTATCGTGGGGGGATACGGTCAGCCCCAGCATTTT. Translated, it gives CASSIVGGYGQPQHF. The full variable domain, rest sourced from reference TRBV19 and TRBJ1-5, is DGGITQSPKYLFRKEGQNVTLSCEQNLNHDAMYWYRQDPGQGLRLIYYSQIVNDFQKGDIAEGYSVSREKKESFPLTVTSAQKNPTAFYLCASSIVGGYGQPQHFGDGTRLSIL.

The rearrangement links TRBV27 to TRBJ2-3, with a weak D call TRBD2 (5 bases). CDR3 length: 13 residues. With 6 bases removed from V and 1 base from J, the gap between germline ends came to 8 bases. CDR1 is MNHEY and CDR2 is SMNVEV in the germline V gene (reference sequence). CDR3 sequence: CASRPRGTDTQYF. DNA for the CDR3: TGTGCCAGCAGGCCGAGGGGCACAGATACGCAGTATTTT.

The chain has TRBV6-4 and TRBJ1-5; TRBD1 matches at 12 bases. CDR1 MRHNA and CDR2 SNTAGT come from the germline V gene. CDR3 length: 15 residues. V lost 11 bases, J lost 6 bases, and 11 bases stayed unmatched. CDR3 region: CASGGQGAVCQPQHF. CDR3 nucleotide sequence: TGTGCCTCCGGGGGACAGGGGGCTGTTTGTCAGCCCCAGCATTTT.

This rearrangement joins TRBV19 to TRBJ1-5, with D possibly matching TRBD1 (6 bases). Germline CDR1 reads LNHDA; CDR2 reads SQIVND (reference sequence). Trimming left V 6 bases short and J 3 bases short, with 18 bases between. The CDR3 extends over 16 amino acids. The CDR3 nucleotides read TGTGCCAGTAGGGCACGAGGGCAGGGGTACAATCAGCCCCAGCATTTT. Protein sequence: CASRARGQGYNQPQHF.

J is TRBJ2-5 and V is TRBV7-9; TRBD1 is a possible D gene (6 bases). There are 14 residues in the CDR3. V was cut by 5 bases and J by 1 base, with 11 bases left in between. The V gene's germline CDR1 is SEHNR and CDR2 FQNEAQ (reference sequence). The CDR3: CASSIQGPQETQYF. The CDR3 coding sequence is TGTGCCAGCAGCATACAGGGACCCCAAGAGACCCAGTACTTC. Using reference TRBV7-9 and TRBJ2-5 for the parts outside the CDR3, the full variable domain is DTGVSQNPRHKITKRGQNVTFRCDPISEHNRLYWYRQTLGQGPEFLTYFQNEAQLEKSRLLSDRFSAERPKGSFSTLEIQRTEQGDSAMYLCASSIQGPQETQYFGPGTRLLVL.

The gene calls are TRBV6-1 and TRBJ1-1; TRBD1 matches at 7 bases. V dropped 3 bases and J dropped 4; count of bases not matched to a gene: 5. The germline gives CDR1 MNHNS, CDR2 SASEGT. The CDR3 has 14 amino acids. The CDR3 spells CASSESGGFTEAFF. The DNA for the CDR3 is TGTGCCAGCAGTGAGTCAGGGGGGTTCACTGAAGCTTTCTTT.

The chain is built from TRBV6-1 and TRBJ1-4, with D unclear. Germline V CDR1 and CDR2: MNHNS, SASEGT. This CDR3 comprises 13 residues. V was cut by 3 bases and J by 7 bases, with 9 bases left in between. The CDR3 sequence is CASSDLLGEKLFF. The CDR3 DNA is TGTGCCAGCAGTGACTTACTAGGTGAAAAACTGTTTTTT.

The chain joins TRBV9 to TRBJ2-3, with a tentative D call TRBD2 (5 bases). The CDR3 loop spans 14 amino acids. Germline CDR1 is SGDLS and CDR2 is YYNGEE. The V end lost 0 bases, the J end lost 5 bases, and 10 bases lay between the germline ends. CDR3 sequence reads: CASSVAGIKDTQYF. In DNA, the CDR3 is TGTGCCAGCAGCGTAGCCGGGATAAAAGATACGCAGTATTTT.

In this sample, this clone turned up once. This sequence joins TRBV28 and TRBJ1-2, with D possibly being TRBD1 (5 bases). Trimming took 5 bases from V and 4 from J, leaving 11 bases between them. Germline assignment: CDR1 MDHEN and CDR2 SYDVKM. The CDR3 spans 13 residues. For the CDR3, the DNA is TGTGCCAGCAGTCCCCGACAGATCTATGGCTACACCTTC. This translates into CASSPRQIYGYTF.

This clone was seen a handful of times. The chain uses TRBV29-1 and TRBJ2-7; TRBD1 agrees at 8 bases. The CDR3 contains 12 residues. V was clipped by 8 bases and J by 7 bases; unmatched bases: 10. CDR1 and CDR2 (germline): SQVTM, ANQGSEA. The CDR3 here is CSTGTGSGEQYF. CDR3 nucleotide sequence: TGCAGCACCGGGACAGGCTCGGGGGAGCAGTACTTC.

This clone occurred a few times. The chain joins TRBV18 to TRBJ1-1; TRBD1 matches 10 bases. Germline V gives CDR1 KGHSH, CDR2 LQKENI. Unmatched junction bases numbered 3, after V lost 2 bases and J lost 3 bases. The CDR3 runs to 15 residues. CDR3 sequence: CASSPGQGDYTEAFF. The CDR3 region has the DNA TGTGCCAGCTCACCAGGACAGGGGGACTACACTGAAGCTTTCTTT. The whole variable domain, filled in from reference TRBV18 and TRBJ1-1, reads NAGVMQNPRHLVRRRGQEARLRCSPMKGHSHVYWYRQLPEEGLKFMVYLQKENIIDESGMPKERFSAEFPKEGPSILRIQQVVRGDSAAYFCASSPGQGDYTEAFFGQGTRLTVV.

In this sample, this clone turned up a few times. V is TRBV7-9 and J is TRBJ1-2; 7 bases fit TRBD1. This CDR3 is built from 14 residues. V lost 3 bases to trimming and J lost 3 bases; unmatched junction nucleotides: 4. The V gene's germline CDR1 is SEHNR and CDR2 FQNEAQ (reference sequence). The DNA for the CDR3 is TGTGCCAGCAGCTTTACCGACAGGGACTATGGCTACACCTTC. Translated, it gives CASSFTDRDYGYTF.

This clone was counted once. The V call is TRBV2, the J call TRBJ2-5, with 10 bases that match TRBD1. CDR3 size: 14 residues. Trimming at V came to 7 bases and at J to 3 bases, leaving 5 bases not matched to a gene. Germline CDR1 reads SNHLY; CDR2 reads FYNNEI. The CDR3, as DNA: TGTGCCAGCAATCCCGGGACAGGGGAAGAGACCCAGTACTTC. It is translated as CASNPGTGEETQYF.

CDR3 in DNA: TGTGCCAGCAGCTCCTACAGGGGATCCCTTCGGAACACTGAAGCTTTCTTT. Its protein is CASSSYRGSLRNTEAFF. The V and J genes are TRBV7-9 and TRBJ1-1, with TRBD1 identical over 7 bases. Germline V gene data show CDR1 as SEHNR and CDR2 as FQNEAQ (reference sequence). CDR3 size: 17 residues. The junction had 12 bases not matched to a gene; V was cut back by 4 bases and J by 1 base.

This sequence joins TRBV27 and TRBJ2-1, with 7 bases aligning to TRBD2. This CDR3 region has 15 residues. The V gene's germline CDR1 is MNHEY and CDR2 SMNVEV (reference sequence). Germline trimming cut 3 bases from V and 3 bases from J; bases unmatched to any gene: 5. The CDR3 loop reads CASSFSGGSYNEQFF. The CDR3 DNA is TGTGCCAGCAGTTTTTCCGGGGGGAGCTACAATGAGCAGTTCTTC.

This chain uses TRBV25-1 with TRBJ2-7, with D possibly matching TRBD2 (6 bases). CDR1 MGHDK and CDR2 SYGVNS come from the germline V gene. Trimming left V 11 bases short and J 1 base short, with 12 bases between. CDR3 size: 12 residues. As DNA, the CDR3 is TGTGCCCGACGGAGGGGATCCTACGAGCAGTACTTC. Translated: CARRRGSYEQYF.

The rearrangement links TRBV5-1 to TRBJ2-5, with D perhaps matching TRBD2 (5 bases). Germline values: CDR1 SGHRS, CDR2 YFSETQ. V lost 7 bases and J 11 bases, leaving 21 bases between the germline ends. This CDR3 spans 13 amino acids. CDR3 loop: CASDRPPSREQYF. The CDR3 DNA follows: TGCGCCAGCGATCGGCCCCCGTCAAGGGAGCAGTACTTC.